This T cell receptor beta chain derives from a study of cytotoxic CD8 clonotypes in ibrutinib-treated CLL. Study-level background: Partial response occurred in 24 patients and complete response in 2; at median about 72 months, roughly 15 remained remitted and some 12 progressed.

Points from the study as a whole: Whereas clonality rose at ibrutinib response, it declined toward baseline at progression.

A note on this clone: Its matching antigen is unknown.

Profiling relied on immunoSEQ multiplex PCR, and the TCRdb table lists in-frame clones only, not all of them. The profile shows some 140,000 clones, around 93% of them singletons. CDR1 SGHRS and CDR2 YFSETQ come from the germline V gene. J lost 8 bases, V lost 7 bases, and 9 bases had no gene match. The CDR3 contains 13 residues. The chain uses TRBV5-1 and TRBJ1-2; 9 bases are shared with TRBD1. Sequences were derived from PBMCs, sampled after 12 months of ibrutinib treatment. The receptor was derived from a human donor with chronic lymphocytic leukemia. CDR3 coding DNA: TGCGCCAGCGGACAGGGGACGTCTGGGGGCTACACCTTC. Its protein is CASGQGTSGGYTF.